The source of this TCR beta chain is a study of shared clonotypes between healthy human individuals. The V gene's germline CDR1 is MNHNS and CDR2 SASEGT. Trimming took 10 bases from V and 0 from J, leaving 15 bases between them. The CDR3 sequence is 14 residues long. Overall study findings and caveats: The study found about 5% of naive CD4 clonotypes shared across a handful of donors. In general, naive subsets displayed greater estimated richness than memory subsets did.

Replicate sorted-subset PCRs were loaded with about 0.2 ug DNA, 31,000 or so T cell genomes. Profiled with immunoSEQ multiplex PCR; TCRdb holds only in-frame clones, not every one. The sample yields about 230,000 clones, about 65% seen once. Partitioning of CD4+ cells yielded a CD45RA+ naive subset and a CD45RA-negative memory subset. A note on this clone: Antigen unknown.

The clonotype comes from a man younger than 45 in good health. The chain uses TRBV6-1 and TRBJ1-1, with a weak D call TRBD1 (5 bases). Sequencing was performed on memory CD4+ T cells sorted from blood. As to subset: CD45RA-negative fraction. In DNA, the CDR3 is TGTGCCACCACGGGACCGACCTTGAACACTGAAGCTTTCTTT. It is translated as CATTGPTLNTEAFF.